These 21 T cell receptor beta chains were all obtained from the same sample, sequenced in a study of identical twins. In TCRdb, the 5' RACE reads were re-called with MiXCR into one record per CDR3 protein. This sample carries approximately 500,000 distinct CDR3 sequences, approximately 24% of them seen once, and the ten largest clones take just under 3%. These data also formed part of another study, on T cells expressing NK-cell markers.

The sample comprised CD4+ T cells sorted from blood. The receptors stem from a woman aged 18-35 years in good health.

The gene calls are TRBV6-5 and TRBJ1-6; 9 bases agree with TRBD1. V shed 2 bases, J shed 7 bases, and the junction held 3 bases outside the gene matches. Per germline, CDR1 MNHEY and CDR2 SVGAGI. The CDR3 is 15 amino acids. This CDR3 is CASSYGTGQNSPLHF. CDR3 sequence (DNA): TGTGCCAGCAGTTACGGGACAGGGCAAAATTCACCCCTCCACTTT.

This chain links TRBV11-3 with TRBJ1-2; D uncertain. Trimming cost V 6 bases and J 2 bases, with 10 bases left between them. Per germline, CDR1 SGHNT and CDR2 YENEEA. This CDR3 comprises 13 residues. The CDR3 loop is CASSSTRNYGYTF. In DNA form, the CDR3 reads TGTGCCAGCAGTTCAACCCGGAACTATGGCTACACCTTC.

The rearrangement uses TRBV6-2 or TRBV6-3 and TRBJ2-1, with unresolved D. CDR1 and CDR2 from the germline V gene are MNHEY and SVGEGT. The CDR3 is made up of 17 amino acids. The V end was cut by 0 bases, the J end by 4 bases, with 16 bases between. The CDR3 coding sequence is TGTGCCAGCAGTTACTCGAAAGCTGGGCCACGTTACAATGAGCAGTTCTTC. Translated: CASSYSKAGPRYNEQFF.

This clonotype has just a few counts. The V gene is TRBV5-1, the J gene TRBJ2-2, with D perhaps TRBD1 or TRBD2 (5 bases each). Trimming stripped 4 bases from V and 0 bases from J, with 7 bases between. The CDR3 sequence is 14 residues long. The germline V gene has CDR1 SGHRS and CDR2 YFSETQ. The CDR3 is CASSGGANTGELFF. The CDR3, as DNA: TGCGCCAGCAGCGGGGGAGCGAACACCGGGGAGCTGTTTTTT.

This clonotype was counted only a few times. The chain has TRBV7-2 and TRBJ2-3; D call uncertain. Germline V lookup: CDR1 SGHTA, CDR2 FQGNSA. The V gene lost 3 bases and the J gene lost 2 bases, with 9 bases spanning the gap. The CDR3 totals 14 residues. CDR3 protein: CASSFVPSTDTQYF. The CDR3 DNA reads TGTGCCAGCAGCTTTGTCCCCTCCACAGATACGCAGTATTTT.

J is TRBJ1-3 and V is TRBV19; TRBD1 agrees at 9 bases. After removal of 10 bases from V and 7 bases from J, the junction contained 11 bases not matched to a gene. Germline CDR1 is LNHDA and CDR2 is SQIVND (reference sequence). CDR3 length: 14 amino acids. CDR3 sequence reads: CAMSPGTGRNTIYF. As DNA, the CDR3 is TGTGCCATGAGCCCCGGGACAGGGAGGAACACCATATATTTT. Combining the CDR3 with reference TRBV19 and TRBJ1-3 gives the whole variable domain DGGITQSPKYLFRKEGQNVTLSCEQNLNHDAMYWYRQDPGQGLRLIYYSQIVNDFQKGDIAEGYSVSREKKESFPLTVTSAQKNPTAFYLCAMSPGTGRNTIYFGEGSWLTVV.

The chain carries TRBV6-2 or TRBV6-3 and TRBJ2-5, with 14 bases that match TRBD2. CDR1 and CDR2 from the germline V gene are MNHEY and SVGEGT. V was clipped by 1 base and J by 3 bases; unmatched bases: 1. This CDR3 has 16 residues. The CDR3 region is CASSYWGLAGEETQYF. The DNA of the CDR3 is TGTGCCAGCAGTTACTGGGGACTAGCGGGAGAAGAGACCCAGTACTTC.

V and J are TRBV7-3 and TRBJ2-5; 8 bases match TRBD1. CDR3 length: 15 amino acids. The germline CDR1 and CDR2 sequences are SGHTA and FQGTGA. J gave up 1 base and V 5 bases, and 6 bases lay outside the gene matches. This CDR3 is CASSPRQGPQETQYF. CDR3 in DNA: TGTGCCAGCAGCCCACGACAGGGGCCCCAAGAGACCCAGTACTTC.

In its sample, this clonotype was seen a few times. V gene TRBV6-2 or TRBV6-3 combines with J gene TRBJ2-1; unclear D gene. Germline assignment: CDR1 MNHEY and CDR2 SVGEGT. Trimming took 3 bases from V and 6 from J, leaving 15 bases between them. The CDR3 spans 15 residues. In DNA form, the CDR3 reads TGTGCCAGCAGTTATCTACCCGATAGAGGCAATGAGCAGTTCTTC. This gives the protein CASSYLPDRGNEQFF.

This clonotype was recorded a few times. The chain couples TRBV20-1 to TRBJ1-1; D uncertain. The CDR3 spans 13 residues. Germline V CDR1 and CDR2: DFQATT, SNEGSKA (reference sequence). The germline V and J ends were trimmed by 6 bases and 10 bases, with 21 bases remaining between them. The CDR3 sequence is CSAQREERKGAFF. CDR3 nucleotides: TGCAGTGCCCAAAGGGAAGAGCGAAAAGGAGCTTTCTTT.

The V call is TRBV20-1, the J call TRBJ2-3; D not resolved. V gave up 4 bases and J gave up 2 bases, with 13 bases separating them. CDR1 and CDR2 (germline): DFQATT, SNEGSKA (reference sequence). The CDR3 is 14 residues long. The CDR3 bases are TGCAGTGCTACCGTAGGCGGAGCCACAGATACGCAGTATTTT. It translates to CSATVGGATDTQYF.

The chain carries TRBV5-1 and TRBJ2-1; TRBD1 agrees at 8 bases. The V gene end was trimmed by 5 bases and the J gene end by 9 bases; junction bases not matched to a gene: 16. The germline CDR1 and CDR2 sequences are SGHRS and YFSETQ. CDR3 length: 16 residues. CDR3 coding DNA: TGCGCCAGCAGGGCTCCGGGACAGGCGTTTCTTAGTGAGCAGTTCTTC. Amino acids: CASRAPGQAFLSEQFF.

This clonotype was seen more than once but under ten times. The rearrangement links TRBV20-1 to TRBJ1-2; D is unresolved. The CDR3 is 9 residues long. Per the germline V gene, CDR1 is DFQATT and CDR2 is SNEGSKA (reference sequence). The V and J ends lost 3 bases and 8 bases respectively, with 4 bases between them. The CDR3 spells CSASVGYTF. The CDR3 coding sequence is TGCAGTGCTAGCGTAGGCTACACCTTC.

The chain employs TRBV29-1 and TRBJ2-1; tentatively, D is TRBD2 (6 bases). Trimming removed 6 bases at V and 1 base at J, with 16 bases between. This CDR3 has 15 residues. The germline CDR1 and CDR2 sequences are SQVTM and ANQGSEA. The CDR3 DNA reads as TGCAGCGTGGTCGGGGCTCGGGGGTCCTACAATGAGCAGTTCTTC. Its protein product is CSVVGARGSYNEQFF.

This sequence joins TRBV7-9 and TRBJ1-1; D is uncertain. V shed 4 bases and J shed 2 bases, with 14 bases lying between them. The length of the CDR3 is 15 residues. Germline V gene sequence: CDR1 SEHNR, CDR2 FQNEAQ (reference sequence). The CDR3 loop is CASSWTASVNTEAFF. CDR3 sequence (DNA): TGTGCCAGCAGCTGGACTGCCAGCGTAAACACTGAAGCTTTCTTT.

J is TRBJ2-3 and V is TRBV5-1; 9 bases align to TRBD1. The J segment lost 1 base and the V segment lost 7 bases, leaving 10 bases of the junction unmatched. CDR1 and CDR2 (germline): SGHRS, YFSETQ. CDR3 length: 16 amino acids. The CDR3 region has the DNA TGCGCCAGCTTCCAGGGCCGGGACAGGGGCACAGATACGCAGTATTTT. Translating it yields CASFQGRDRGTDTQYF.

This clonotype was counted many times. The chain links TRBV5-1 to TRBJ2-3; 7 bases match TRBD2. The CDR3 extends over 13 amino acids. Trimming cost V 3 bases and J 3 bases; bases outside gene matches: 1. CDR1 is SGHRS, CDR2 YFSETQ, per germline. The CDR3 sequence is CASSSGGTDTQYF. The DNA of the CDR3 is TGCGCCAGCAGCTCGGGGGGTACAGATACGCAGTATTTT.

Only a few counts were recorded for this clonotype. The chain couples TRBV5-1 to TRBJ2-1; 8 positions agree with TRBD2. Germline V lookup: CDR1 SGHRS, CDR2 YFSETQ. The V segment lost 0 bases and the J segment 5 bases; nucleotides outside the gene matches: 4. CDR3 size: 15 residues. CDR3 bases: TGCGCCAGCAGCTTGGTTGTTAGCGGGGACAATGAGCAGTTCTTC. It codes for CASSLVVSGDNEQFF. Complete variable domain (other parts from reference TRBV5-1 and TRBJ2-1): KAGVTQTPRYLIKTRGQQVTLSCSPISGHRSVSWYQQTPGQGLQFLFEYFSETQRNKGNFPGRFSGRQFSNSRSEMNVSTLELGDSALYLCASSLVVSGDNEQFFGPGTRLTVL.

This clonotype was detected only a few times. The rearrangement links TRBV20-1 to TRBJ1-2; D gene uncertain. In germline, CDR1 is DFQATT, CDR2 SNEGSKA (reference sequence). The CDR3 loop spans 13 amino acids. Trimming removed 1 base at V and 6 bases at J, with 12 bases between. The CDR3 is CSARVPGMDGYTF. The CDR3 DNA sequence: TGCAGTGCTAGAGTTCCGGGAATGGATGGCTACACCTTC.

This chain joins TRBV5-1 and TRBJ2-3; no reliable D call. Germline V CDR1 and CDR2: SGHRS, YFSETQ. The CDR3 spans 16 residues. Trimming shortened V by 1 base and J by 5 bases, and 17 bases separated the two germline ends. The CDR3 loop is CASSLRQNPLGDTQYF. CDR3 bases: TGCGCCAGCAGCTTGAGGCAAAACCCTTTGGGAGATACGCAGTATTTT. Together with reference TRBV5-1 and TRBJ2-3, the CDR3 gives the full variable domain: KAGVTQTPRYLIKTRGQQVTLSCSPISGHRSVSWYQQTPGQGLQFLFEYFSETQRNKGNFPGRFSGRQFSNSRSEMNVSTLELGDSALYLCASSLRQNPLGDTQYFGPGTRLTVL.

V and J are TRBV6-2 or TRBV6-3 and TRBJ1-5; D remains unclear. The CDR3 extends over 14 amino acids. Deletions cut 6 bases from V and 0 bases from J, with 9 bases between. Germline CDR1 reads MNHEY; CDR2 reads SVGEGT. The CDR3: CASSFETSNQPQHF. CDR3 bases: TGTGCCAGCAGCTTCGAAACTAGCAATCAGCCCCAGCATTTT.